This TCR beta chain was recorded in a study of blood T cell repertoires in COVID-19. CDR1 and CDR2 from the germline V gene are LNHDA and SQIVND (reference sequence). Trimming cost V 6 bases and J 0 bases, with 13 bases left between them. CDR3 length: 15 residues. Generated by immunoSEQ multiplex PCR, the TCRdb table keeps only in-frame clones and is missing some. This sample yields a few hundred thousand clones, of which around 89% are seen a single time; around 0.84% belongs to the top ten. The sequence came from a man under 40 with acute or convalescent COVID-19. The chain joins TRBV19 to TRBJ2-3; D perhaps matches TRBD1 (5 bases). Sequenced material: peripheral blood. The CDR3 protein is CASRPLDRSTDTQYF. The CDR3 region has the DNA TGTGCCAGTAGACCCCTCGACAGAAGCACAGATACGCAGTATTTT.